Below are 16 T cell receptor beta chains sequenced from a single sample in a study of human T cells and chemical hapten exposure. The time point is: patch test 1, 2 weeks after DPC sensitization. The treatment here: therapeutic diphenylcyclopropenone sensitization with weekly scalp DPC. Via MiXCR, TCRdb re-called the RACE reads, giving one row per CDR3 protein. The data show about 71,000 distinct CDR3 sequences, around 9.8% seen once. Sequencing was performed on whole blood, taken in connection with sensitization to the hapten diphenylcyclopropenone (DPC). The receptors were gathered from a woman aged 40 to 50 with alopecia areata. Some clones in this sample may be carry-over from other donors' samples.

In this sample, this clonotype turned up many times. The chain links TRBV12-3 or TRBV12-4 to TRBJ2-1; a possible D gene is TRBD1 (6 bases). CDR3 length: 13 residues. V was trimmed by 6 bases and J by 4 bases, leaving 10 bases between them. CDR3 bases: TGTGCCAGCAGCCGACAGGAGTACAATGAGCAGTTCTTC. Translation gives CASSRQEYNEQFF.

This clonotype has a count of ten or more. The chain links TRBV30 to TRBJ1-1; D possibly corresponds to TRBD1 (6 bases). Per germline, CDR1 GTSNPN and CDR2 SVGIG (reference sequence). Trimming pared 0 bases from V and 6 bases from J, leaving 11 bases between. The CDR3 loop spans 13 amino acids. The CDR3 is CAWSVGGRAEAFF. CDR3 DNA sequence: TGTGCCTGGAGTGTGGGGGGGCGGGCTGAAGCTTTCTTT.

The table lists this clonotype with many counts. The rearrangement uses TRBV5-1 and TRBJ2-3, with 9 bases that match TRBD2. Germline loops: CDR1 SGHRS, CDR2 YFSETQ. Unmatched junction bases numbered 3, after V lost 0 bases and J lost 1 base. The CDR3 is 16 amino acids. CDR3 protein: CASSLVPSGGTDTQYF. Here the CDR3 DNA reads TGCGCCAGCAGCTTGGTGCCTAGCGGGGGCACAGATACGCAGTATTTT.

This clonotype was detected only a few times. This chain joins TRBV6-5 and TRBJ2-3, with D perhaps matching TRBD2 (6 bases). The CDR3 totals 14 residues. Germline assignment: CDR1 MNHEY and CDR2 SVGAGI. Trimming took off 6 bases at V and 4 bases at J, with 14 bases between the two ends. The CDR3 here is CASSRGVISDTQYF. The CDR3 nucleotides read TGTGCCAGCAGCCGCGGGGTAATCTCAGATACGCAGTATTTT.

This clonotype was detected many times. The V and J genes are TRBV20-1 and TRBJ1-3; D uncertain. V gave up 8 bases and J gave up 0 bases, with 11 bases separating them. This CDR3 region has 13 residues. Looked up from germline, CDR1 is DFQATT and CDR2 is SNEGSKA (reference sequence). The CDR3 spells CSSPGISGNTIYF. CDR3 nucleotide sequence: TGCAGTTCCCCGGGGATCTCTGGAAACACCATATATTTT.

There are a few counts of this clonotype. The chain recombines TRBV28 with TRBJ1-2, with a possible D match to TRBD1 (5 bases). The CDR3 contains 11 residues. The germline gives CDR1 MDHEN, CDR2 SYDVKM. V was trimmed by 7 bases and J by 4 bases, leaving 7 bases between them. CDR3 amino acids: CASTGTYGYTF. Written as DNA, the CDR3 is TGTGCCAGCACAGGGACCTATGGCTACACCTTC.

This clonotype has a handful of counts. This chain joins TRBV6-5 and TRBJ1-2, with 7 positions matching TRBD1. The V segment lost 5 bases and the J segment 0 bases; nucleotides outside the gene matches: 9. Germline values: CDR1 MNHEY, CDR2 SVGAGI. This CDR3 contains 16 residues. CDR3 bases: TGTGCCAGCAGTAGCCGACAGGGCTCCTCTAACTATGGCTACACCTTC. This sequence encodes CASSSRQGSSNYGYTF.

Many counts were recorded for this clonotype. The chain combines TRBV5-6 with TRBJ1-1, with TRBD1 as a possible D gene (6 bases). Trimming removed 1 base from V and 7 bases from J, with 11 bases in between. The CDR3 contains 13 residues. Germline-derived CDR1 and CDR2 are SGHDT and YYEEEE. The CDR3 DNA is TGTGCCAGCAGCTTGTACAGGGACATTGAAGCTTTCTTT. It encodes CASSLYRDIEAFF.

This clonotype was seen a few times. The V and J genes are TRBV4-1 and TRBJ2-5, with TRBD2 as a possible D gene (5 bases). Germline CDR1 is MGHRA and CDR2 is YSYEKL. With 4 bases removed from V and 2 bases from J, the gap between germline ends came to 14 bases. This CDR3 region has 15 residues. The CDR3 protein is CASSRAPREQETQYF. The DNA of the CDR3 is TGCGCCAGCAGCCGGGCCCCGAGGGAACAAGAGACCCAGTACTTC.

This chain connects TRBV20-1 to TRBJ1-1, with D unclear. CDR3 size: 15 residues. Trimming stripped 2 bases from V and 0 bases from J, with 13 bases between. Germline V gives CDR1 DFQATT, CDR2 SNEGSKA (reference sequence). The CDR3 coding sequence is TGCAGTGCTAGATCTATACAGAACATGAACACTGAAGCTTTCTTT. Translation gives CSARSIQNMNTEAFF.

This clonotype was detected once. The chain has TRBV6-2 or TRBV6-3 and TRBJ2-3; D is ambiguous. Germline CDR1 is MNHEY and CDR2 is SVGEGT. The V end lost 6 bases, the J end lost 1 base, and 17 bases lay between the germline ends. The CDR3 extends over 16 amino acids. CDR3 sequence reads: CASSRRLVDGTDTQYF. CDR3 bases: TGTGCCAGCAGCCGACGACTTGTAGACGGCACAGATACGCAGTATTTT.

This clonotype came up many times. The genes are TRBV12-3 or TRBV12-4 and TRBJ2-7; D may be TRBD1 or TRBD2 (5 bases each). The CDR3 spans 14 residues. Trimming pared 6 bases from V and 6 bases from J, leaving 18 bases between. Written as DNA, the CDR3 is TGTGCCAGCAGGACTTCCGGGGCCCGGTCCGAGCAGTACTTC. Encoded protein: CASRTSGARSEQYF.

The CDR3 is CASSLGTDGYEQYF. The CDR3 DNA sequence: TGTGCCAGCAGTCTTGGGACAGACGGATACGAGCAGTACTTC. This chain links TRBV12-3 or TRBV12-4 with TRBJ2-7, with 7 bases aligning to TRBD1. With V trimmed by 5 bases and J by 4 bases, 8 bases remained unmatched. The length of the CDR3 is 14 residues.

The V gene is TRBV7-8, the J gene TRBJ1-2, with 7 bases lining up with TRBD1. The V gene's germline CDR1 is SGHVS and CDR2 FQNEAQ. The V segment lost 4 bases and the J segment 2 bases; nucleotides outside the gene matches: 1. CDR3 size: 13 residues. This CDR3 is CASSWDRNYGYTF. CDR3 in DNA: TGTGCCAGCAGCTGGGACAGAAACTATGGCTACACCTTC.

This clonotype was counted ten times or more. This chain connects TRBV12-3 or TRBV12-4 to TRBJ2-2; D is undetermined. The CDR3 contains 17 residues. Trimming pared 7 bases from V and 0 bases from J, leaving 18 bases between. CDR3 sequence (DNA): TGTGCCAGCACTTGGACCGGAATGGGAACGAACACCGGGGAGCTGTTTTTT. This encodes CASTWTGMGTNTGELFF.

This clonotype occurred a few times. The J gene is TRBJ1-2, the V gene TRBV29-1, with D perhaps matching TRBD1 (6 bases). Trimming left V 6 bases short and J 0 bases short, with 11 bases between. Germline CDR1 SQVTM, CDR2 ANQGSEA. The CDR3 is 13 residues long. The CDR3 region is CSVPEGANYGYTF. The CDR3 nucleotides are TGCAGCGTCCCCGAGGGGGCTAACTATGGCTACACCTTC.